Each of the 9 T cell receptor beta chains below was sequenced from the same sample in a study of blood T cells in healthy people across ages. A J-beta primer mix and a sample-barcoded 5' primer were used in a second PCR of roughly 6 to 12 cycles. TCRdb processed the 5' RACE reads anew with MiXCR; each CDR3 protein has one entry. Among about 560,000 distinct CDR3 sequences listed, about 27% were seen once. This same sample was also part of a study on T cells of mothers and their children.

Sequencing input: blood. The receptors shown here come from a boy aged 2 to 10 in good health.

The V and J genes are TRBV20-1 and TRBJ2-7; TRBD1 matches 8 bases. With V trimmed by 3 bases and J by 4 bases, 5 bases remained unmatched. Germline lookup yields CDR1 DFQATT and CDR2 SNEGSKA (reference sequence). The length of the CDR3 is 13 residues. In DNA, the CDR3 is TGCAGTGCTAGGGCAGGGGGCGATTACGAGCAGTACTTC. Translation: CSARAGGDYEQYF.

The V and J genes are TRBV25-1 and TRBJ1-2, with 9 nucleotides matching TRBD1. The germline V gene encodes CDR1 MGHDK and CDR2 SYGVNS. This CDR3 is built from 12 residues. The CDR3 DNA reads as TGTGCTTCCCTACAGGGGGCGGGTGGCTACACCTTC. Translation gives CASLQGAGGYTF.

This clonotype was seen only a few times. This chain connects TRBV12-3 or TRBV12-4 to TRBJ2-7; no clear D. The CDR3 extends over 11 amino acids. V lost 2 bases, J lost 6 bases, and 5 bases lay in between. CDR3 residues: CASSLRGEQYF. CDR3 coding DNA: TGTGCCAGCAGTTTACGTGGCGAGCAGTACTTC.

The rearrangement uses TRBV3-1 and TRBJ2-3, with 13 bases fitting TRBD2. Germline V CDR1 and CDR2: LGHDT, YNNKEL (reference sequence). This CDR3 contains 17 residues. Trimming took 2 bases from V and 4 from J; bases not matched to a gene: 6. CDR3 sequence: CASSQIGLAGVADTQYF. As DNA, the CDR3 is TGTGCCAGCAGCCAAATCGGACTAGCGGGGGTGGCAGATACGCAGTATTTT.

V gene TRBV5-1 combines with J gene TRBJ2-5; D may be TRBD1 (6 bases). This CDR3 contains 15 residues. Germline CDR1 SGHRS, CDR2 YFSETQ. Trimming stripped 2 bases from V and 5 bases from J, with 16 bases between. The CDR3 region is CASSFQGQGLETQYF. In DNA, the CDR3 is TGCGCCAGCAGCTTTCAGGGTCAGGGGCTCGAGACCCAGTACTTC.

This clonotype has more than one count but fewer than ten. V is TRBV27 and J is TRBJ2-5, with D uncertain. The V and J ends lost 0 bases and 11 bases respectively, with 10 bases between them. This CDR3 is 12 amino acids long. Germline V gene data show CDR1 as MNHEY and CDR2 as SMNVEV (reference sequence). As DNA, the CDR3 is TGTGCCAGCAGTTTATCTTGGGAACAGCAGTACTTC. This sequence encodes CASSLSWEQQYF.

This clonotype has only a few counts. V gene TRBV7-9 combines with J gene TRBJ2-4, with TRBD2 as a possible D gene (6 bases). The V gene lost 7 bases and the J gene lost 7 bases, with 11 bases spanning the gap. Germline CDR1 SEHNR, CDR2 FQNEAQ (reference sequence). The CDR3 contains 12 residues. CDR3 loop: CASKSRGNIQYF. Written as DNA, the CDR3 is TGTGCCAGCAAGTCCCGGGGGAACATTCAGTACTTC.

This clonotype occurred a few times. The gene calls are TRBV12-3 or TRBV12-4 and TRBJ2-7, with 8 nucleotides matching TRBD1. V lost 6 bases to trimming and J lost 2 bases; unmatched junction nucleotides: 6. This CDR3 is built from 14 residues. The CDR3, as DNA: TGTGCCAGCAGCCCGGGACAGGTGCCCTACGAGCAGTACTTC. Translation gives CASSPGQVPYEQYF.

This clonotype was observed a handful of times. J is TRBJ1-1 and V is TRBV6-5; D ambiguous. Trimming pared 5 bases from V and 5 bases from J, leaving 9 bases between. Germline CDR1 reads MNHEY; CDR2 reads SVGAGI. The CDR3 length is 12 residues. CDR3 DNA sequence: TGTGCCAGCAGTCGAGTCGGGACTGAAGCTTTCTTT. Translated: CASSRVGTEAFF.